What follows are 17 T cell receptor beta chains derived from one specimen sequenced in a study of blood T cell repertoires in COVID-19. The assay was immunoSEQ multiplex PCR, and TCRdb's table has in-frame clones only and misses some. The table shows 210,000 or so clones, with 86% occurring only once. What was sequenced was PBMCs or T cells enriched from blood (not recorded which). The receptor set was obtained from a woman aged 45-65 years in a cohort exposed to, infected with or recovered from COVID-19 (not recorded which).

V gene TRBV9 combines with J gene TRBJ2-4; tentatively, D is TRBD1 (5 bases). With 3 bases removed from V and 6 bases from J, the gap between germline ends came to 13 bases. The germline CDR1 and CDR2 sequences are SGDLS and YYNGEE. The CDR3 loop spans 14 amino acids. The CDR3 spells CASSASGQGNIQYF. As DNA, the CDR3 is TGTGCCAGCAGCGCCTCAGGGCAGGGAAACATTCAGTACTTC.

This chain uses TRBV9 with TRBJ2-5; 7 bases are a match to TRBD1. The CDR3 runs 18 residues. The V gene's germline CDR1 is SGDLS and CDR2 YYNGEE. With V trimmed by 0 bases and J by 2 bases, 13 bases remained unmatched. In DNA form, the CDR3 reads TGTGCCAGCAGCGTAGGGAACTCGGGACAGAAGTGGCAAGAGACCCAGTACTTC. It specifies CASSVGNSGQKWQETQYF.

As DNA, the CDR3 is TGTGCCAGTAGCCCTTTAGGGACAGGGGCTGAAAAACTGTTTTTT. Translation gives CASSPLGTGAEKLFF. The chain carries TRBV19 and TRBJ1-4, with 10 bases that match TRBD1. This CDR3 is built from 15 residues. Losses at the gene ends were 6 bases for V and 7 bases for J; bases not matched to a gene: 8. The germline V gene encodes CDR1 LNHDA and CDR2 SQIVND (reference sequence).

The V call is TRBV27, the J call TRBJ1-6, with TRBD1 matching over 9 bases. The germline V gene has CDR1 MNHEY and CDR2 SMNVEV (reference sequence). The length of the CDR3 is 14 residues. The junction had 2 bases not matched to a gene; V was cut back by 6 bases and J by 5 bases. CDR3 nucleotides: TGTGCCAGCAGGGGGACAGGGAATAATTCACCCCTCCACTTT. Its translation: CASRGTGNNSPLHF.

This clone was seen only once. This rearrangement joins TRBV12-3 or TRBV12-4 to TRBJ2-1; tentative D call: TRBD1 (6 bases). CDR3 length equals 12 residues. V was trimmed by 5 bases and J by 10 bases, leaving 12 bases between them. CDR3 region: CASSQGTLEQFF. As DNA, the CDR3 is TGTGCCAGCAGTCAGGGGACCCTGGAGCAGTTCTTC.

The gene calls are TRBV6-2 or TRBV6-3 and TRBJ1-2, with D hard to call. Germline CDR1 is MNHEY and CDR2 is SVGEGT. With 5 bases removed from V and 7 bases from J, the gap between germline ends came to 5 bases. The CDR3 totals 10 residues. The CDR3 coding sequence is TGTGCCAGCAGTGGTAGTGGCTACACCTTC. Amino acid sequence: CASSGSGYTF.

The chain combines TRBV29-1 with TRBJ1-1, with D possibly TRBD1 on 5 matching bases. The germline V gene encodes CDR1 SQVTM and CDR2 ANQGSEA. Trimming took off 3 bases at V and 0 bases at J, with 14 bases between the two ends. The CDR3 totals 15 residues. CDR3 in DNA: TGCAGCGTTGAGGCAGGGTGGGGCATGAACACTGAAGCTTTCTTT. Protein: CSVEAGWGMNTEAFF.

This rearrangement joins TRBV18 to TRBJ1-1; 8 bases line up with TRBD1. After removal of 10 bases from V and 0 bases from J, the junction contained 4 bases not matched to a gene. Germline V gene lookup returns CDR1 KGHSH and CDR2 LQKENI. The CDR3 covers 13 residues. The CDR3 is CATRTGMNTEAFF. The CDR3 coding sequence is TGTGCCACCCGGACAGGGATGAACACTGAAGCTTTCTTT.

This sequence joins TRBV5-4 and TRBJ2-1, with D unclear. The CDR3 is 13 residues long. Trimming took off 0 bases at V and 9 bases at J, with 10 bases between the two ends. Germline CDR1 and CDR2: SGHNT and YYREEE (reference sequence). DNA for the CDR3: TGTGCCAGCAGCTTGGGCCCAGGTAGTGAGCAGTTCTTC. The encoded protein is CASSLGPGSEQFF.

The rearrangement uses TRBV29-1 and TRBJ1-2; a possible D gene is TRBD1 (5 bases). The CDR3 loop spans 13 amino acids. Germline-derived CDR1 and CDR2 are SQVTM and ANQGSEA. Trimming left V 3 bases short and J 5 bases short, with 13 bases between. CDR3 sequence (DNA): TGCAGCGTTGAGGGACCGCGGGGTTATGGCTACACCTTC. Its translation: CSVEGPRGYGYTF. The full variable domain, completed using reference TRBV29-1 and TRBJ1-2, is SAVISQKPSRDICQRGTSLTIQCQVDSQVTMMFWYRQQPGQSLTLIATANQGSEATYESGFVIDKFPISRPNLTFSTLTVSNMSPEDSSIYLCSVEGPRGYGYTFGSGTRLTVV.

The chain has TRBV19 and TRBJ2-4, with D possibly TRBD2 on 6 matching bases. CDR1 is LNHDA and CDR2 is SQIVND in the germline V gene (reference sequence). Deletions cut 6 bases from V and 0 bases from J, with 9 bases between. CDR3 length equals 14 residues. The CDR3: CASSPGLAKNIQYF. The CDR3 DNA follows: TGTGCCAGTAGCCCGGGACTAGCCAAAAACATTCAGTACTTC.

This clone came up once. V usage is TRBV7-2 and J usage is TRBJ1-2, with 7 bases matching TRBD1. From germline, CDR1 is SGHTA and CDR2 FQGNSA. There are 14 residues in the CDR3. With 7 bases clipped from V and 7 bases from J, the junction kept 12 bases outside the gene matches. The CDR3 protein is CASKPSQGPSGYTF. Written as DNA, the CDR3 is TGTGCCAGCAAACCCTCACAGGGGCCAAGTGGCTACACCTTC.

The chain couples TRBV12-5 to TRBJ2-1; the D gene is possibly TRBD1 (5 bases). This CDR3 has 12 residues. V was pared by 3 bases and J by 15 bases, with 15 bases between. Germline V CDR1 and CDR2: LGHNT, FRNRAP. The CDR3 nucleotides are TGTGCTAGTGGTTTTCCGCAGGGTAAGCTGTTCTTC. Translating it yields CASGFPQGKLFF.

The chain joins TRBV30 to TRBJ1-2, with 10 bases identical to TRBD1. V gave up 1 base and J gave up 3 bases; unmatched junction bases: 11. Germline V gene lookup returns CDR1 GTSNPN and CDR2 SVGIG (reference sequence). The CDR3 consists of 17 residues. CDR3: CAWSGDGTGVGHYGYTF. CDR3 sequence (DNA): TGTGCCTGGAGTGGGGATGGGACAGGGGTAGGGCACTATGGCTACACCTTC.

The V call is TRBV6-4, the J call TRBJ1-5; 8 bases fit TRBD1. Trimming took 6 bases from V and 0 from J; bases not matched to a gene: 13. The germline gives CDR1 MRHNA, CDR2 SNTAGT. The CDR3 runs 18 residues. The CDR3 DNA is TGTGCCAGCAGCAAGGGACAGGAAGAGAACAATAGCAATCAGCCCCAGCATTTT. Translated: CASSKGQEENNSNQPQHF.

The V gene is TRBV2, the J gene TRBJ1-1; perhaps TRBD1 as D (6 bases). The CDR3 is made up of 13 amino acids. Germline CDR1 and CDR2: SNHLY and FYNNEI. The V end was cut by 7 bases, the J end by 5 bases, with 14 bases between. DNA of the CDR3: TGTGCCAGCATCCGGGACAAAGGGACTGAAGCTTTCTTT. Translation gives CASIRDKGTEAFF.

This clone was seen more than once but under ten times. The rearrangement uses TRBV9 and TRBJ2-1; D call uncertain. The CDR3 is 15 amino acids. The ends were cut back, 0 bases at V and 1 base at J, with 8 bases in the middle. Germline V gene data show CDR1 as SGDLS and CDR2 as YYNGEE. CDR3 protein: CASSVGAESYNEQFF. The CDR3 bases are TGTGCCAGCAGCGTAGGGGCAGAGTCCTACAATGAGCAGTTCTTC.